Below, 19 T cell receptor beta chains from the same sample are listed, as sequenced in a study of T cells in Graves' hyperthyroidism and ophthalmopathy. The investigators amplified TCR beta CDR3 regions from RNA transcripts. Using the HTBI primer set, a first-round RT-PCR was run on the TCR CDR3. TCRdb re-called the multiplex PCR reads with MiXCR, one entry per CDR3 protein. The sample carries about 300,000 distinct CDR3 sequences, roughly 19% recorded once. Source material: blood. The receptors were gathered from a man aged 50 to 60 with Graves' ophthalmopathy.

The rearrangement joins TRBV7-6 to TRBJ2-2; 8 bases agree with TRBD1. J gave up 0 bases and V 6 bases, and 6 bases lay outside the gene matches. The CDR3 is 16 amino acids. CDR1 SGHVS and CDR2 FNYEAQ come from the germline V gene. This CDR3 is CASSRRGPPNTGELFF. In nucleotides, the CDR3 is TGTGCCAGCAGTCGCAGGGGGCCGCCGAACACCGGGGAGCTGTTTTTT.

Ten or more counts support this clonotype. The V call is TRBV11-2, the J call TRBJ2-7, with no clear D. CDR3 size: 14 residues. V gave up 1 base and J gave up 6 bases, with 13 bases separating them. CDR1 is SGHAT, CDR2 FQNNGV, per germline. CDR3 sequence: CASSLGPSGPEQYF. CDR3 bases: TGTGCCAGCAGCTTAGGGCCCTCGGGTCCCGAGCAGTACTTC.

The J gene is TRBJ2-1, the V gene TRBV9; the D is unclear. Germline CDR1 is SGDLS and CDR2 is YYNGEE. CDR3 length equals 18 residues. V lost 4 bases, J lost 0 bases, and 20 bases lay in between. The CDR3 protein is CASSPTTTTLSSYNEQFF. In DNA, the CDR3 is TGTGCCAGCAGCCCCACTACGACAACCCTAAGCTCCTACAATGAGCAGTTCTTC.

This clonotype was counted only a few times. This CDR3 reads CASTLSGRGADTQYF. DNA for the CDR3: TGTGCCAGTACCTTAAGCGGGCGAGGGGCAGATACGCAGTATTTT. The chain has TRBV19 and TRBJ2-3; a weak D match, TRBD2 (6 bases). Germline CDR1 reads LNHDA; CDR2 reads SQIVND (reference sequence). This CDR3 region has 15 residues. Trimming left V 7 bases short and J 4 bases short, with 18 bases between.

This clonotype was recorded many times. The genes are TRBV20-1 and TRBJ2-3; TRBD1 or TRBD2 may be the D gene (5 bases each). Germline CDR1 is DFQATT and CDR2 is SNEGSKA (reference sequence). With 0 bases removed from V and 3 bases from J, the gap between germline ends came to 13 bases. The CDR3 totals 15 residues. CDR3 nucleotide sequence: TGCAGTGCTAGAGATTGGGGGAAGATGACAGATACGCAGTATTTT. This translates into CSARDWGKMTDTQYF.

This clonotype has just a few counts. The CDR3 coding sequence is TGCGCCAGCAGCCAAGGGCCGGACAGGGCGGGGGAGCAGTTCTTC. This encodes CASSQGPDRAGEQFF. The chain joins TRBV4-1 to TRBJ2-1, with TRBD1 identical over 8 bases. The CDR3 consists of 15 residues. After removal of 1 base from V and 10 bases from J, the junction contained 9 bases not matched to a gene. CDR1 and CDR2 from the germline V gene are MGHRA and YSYEKL.

The chain combines TRBV20-1 with TRBJ2-3; 9 bases are shared with TRBD2. Germline lookup yields CDR1 DFQATT and CDR2 SNEGSKA (reference sequence). The J segment lost 0 bases and the V segment lost 6 bases, leaving 10 bases of the junction unmatched. The CDR3 runs 16 residues. The CDR3 sequence is CSALGLASTSTDTQYF. The CDR3, as DNA: TGCAGTGCCCTAGGACTAGCGAGCACTAGCACAGATACGCAGTATTTT.

This clonotype was seen only a few times. This chain uses TRBV9 with TRBJ2-1, with D tentatively TRBD2 (6 bases). There are 13 residues in the CDR3. From germline, CDR1 is SGDLS and CDR2 YYNGEE. The V and J ends lost 0 bases and 8 bases respectively, with 9 bases between them. The CDR3 region has the DNA TGTGCCAGCAGCGTAGCCCCGGGGGATGAGCAGTTCTTC. It specifies CASSVAPGDEQFF.

This clonotype has at least ten counts. This chain joins TRBV10-3 and TRBJ2-7; D gene ambiguous. V was pared by 4 bases and J by 5 bases, with 9 bases between. The CDR3 covers 12 residues. CDR1 and CDR2 from the germline V gene are ENHRY and SYGVKD. CDR3 in amino acids: CAISVQKNEQYF. CDR3 nucleotides: TGTGCCATCAGTGTGCAGAAGAACGAGCAGTACTTC.

This clonotype was recorded many times. The rearrangement uses TRBV28 and TRBJ2-1, with 8 bases aligning to TRBD2. The CDR3 spans 17 residues. V shed 5 bases, J shed 0 bases, and the junction held 9 bases outside the gene matches. Germline V gives CDR1 MDHEN, CDR2 SYDVKM. The CDR3 is CASSAAAGTSSYNEQFF. DNA for the CDR3: TGTGCCAGCAGTGCAGCTGCCGGGACTAGCTCCTACAATGAGCAGTTCTTC. The entire variable domain, with the rest obtained from reference TRBV28 and TRBJ2-1, is as follows: DVKVTQSSRYLVKRTGEKVFLECVQDMDHENMFWYRQDPGLGLRLIYFSYDVKMKEKGDIPEGYSVSREKKERFSLILESASTNQTSMYLCASSAAAGTSSYNEQFFGPGTRLTVL.

On this clonotype: With a much larger clone just one base away, this may be a read error. The rearrangement uses TRBV5-5 and TRBJ1-1; D remains ambiguous. Trimming shortened V by 4 bases and J by 0 bases, and 7 bases separated the two germline ends. The CDR3 extends over 13 amino acids. Germline V gives CDR1 SGHKS, CDR2 YYEKEE (reference sequence). DNA of the CDR3: TGTGCCAGCAGCCCTTACATGAACACTGAAGCTTTCTTT. Amino acid sequence: CASSPYMNTEAFF. The entire variable domain, with the rest obtained from reference TRBV5-5 and TRBJ1-1, is as follows: DAGVTQSPTHLIKTRGQQVTLRCSPISGHKSVSWYQQVLGQGPQFIFQYYEKEERGRGNFPDRFSARQFPNYSSELNVNALLLGDSALYLCASSPYMNTEAFFGQGTRLTVV.

The rearrangement links TRBV12-3 or TRBV12-4 to TRBJ2-1; maybe TRBD2 (5 bases). Between the trimmed V and J ends, which lost 6 bases and 7 bases, there was a span of 10 bases. The CDR3 has 12 amino acids. CDR3 region: CASSREVNEQFF. Here the CDR3 DNA reads TGTGCCAGCAGCCGGGAAGTTAATGAGCAGTTCTTC.

This clonotype turned up a few times. The chain joins TRBV7-9 to TRBJ2-7, with unresolved D. Germline loops: CDR1 SEHNR, CDR2 FQNEAQ (reference sequence). V lost 3 bases to trimming and J lost 4 bases, with 10 bases between them. The CDR3 is 13 residues long. The CDR3 DNA reads TGTGCCAGCAGCTTGGGTAGGCAGTACGAGCAGTACTTC. It yields the protein CASSLGRQYEQYF.

The genes are TRBV28 and TRBJ1-5; perhaps TRBD1 as D (5 bases). V was shortened by 6 bases and J by 6 bases, with 15 bases between the two germline ends. The length of the CDR3 is 14 residues. Per the germline V gene, CDR1 is MDHEN and CDR2 is SYDVKM. The CDR3 nucleotides are TGTGCCAGCAGCCCCACAGGTTCGGGTCAGCCCCAGCATTTT. Protein product: CASSPTGSGQPQHF.

This clonotype was counted many times. The chain employs TRBV12-3 or TRBV12-4 and TRBJ2-1, with a tentative D call TRBD2 (6 bases). V lost 7 bases, J lost 8 bases, and 15 bases lay in between. The CDR3 length is 13 residues. Written as DNA, the CDR3 is TGTGCCAGCATTCCCCGGGGGTTGGATGAGCAGTTCTTC. Translation: CASIPRGLDEQFF.

The chain has TRBV5-1 and TRBJ2-7; TRBD1 might be the D (6 bases). This CDR3 spans 14 amino acids. Trimming removed 4 bases from V and 2 bases from J, with 13 bases in between. Germline CDR1 is SGHRS and CDR2 is YFSETQ. CDR3: CASSALDSAYEQYF. The DNA of the CDR3 is TGCGCCAGCAGCGCTCTGGACAGCGCCTACGAGCAGTACTTC.

This clonotype was counted at least ten times. The rearrangement joins TRBV7-9 to TRBJ1-1; the match to TRBD1 covers 7 bases. The CDR3 runs 12 residues. V dropped 5 bases and J dropped 11; count of bases not matched to a gene: 8. The germline V gene has CDR1 SEHNR and CDR2 FQNEAQ (reference sequence). The CDR3 protein is CASSLRGTEAFF. Here the CDR3 DNA reads TGTGCCAGCAGCCTGCGCGGGACAGAGGCTTTCTTT.

Notes on this clonotype: Compared with germline, one end of the junction differs, possibly owing to a read error. The chain uses TRBV6-9 and TRBJ1-2; 10 bases are a match to TRBD1. This CDR3 has 16 amino acids. Germline V gene sequence: CDR1 MNHGY, CDR2 SVAAGI. CDR3 loop: CTSSYLRTGGGYGYTF. Written as DNA, the CDR3 is TGTACCAGCAGTTACCTCCGGACAGGGGGGGGCTATGGCTACACCTTC.

Many counts were recorded for this clonotype. V usage is TRBV10-3 and J usage is TRBJ2-7; 12 positions match TRBD2. From germline, CDR1 is ENHRY and CDR2 SYGVKD. The V and J ends lost 0 bases and 2 bases, in that order; junction bases with no gene match: 8. This CDR3 comprises 18 residues. CDR3 sequence: CAISESRASGRGPYEQYF. In DNA form, the CDR3 reads TGTGCCATCAGTGAGTCGAGGGCTAGCGGGAGGGGTCCCTACGAGCAGTACTTC.